Listed below are T cell receptor beta chains from one sample, sequenced in a study of T cell responses to AZD1222 COVID-19 vaccine. Some clones are missing from TCRdb's copy, which holds only in-frame ones; the method was immunoSEQ multiplex PCR. The repertoire holds about 150,000 clones, approximately 86% seen once, with 6.9% in the top ten. The material sequenced was peripheral blood, taken after recovery from COVID-19. These TCRs come from an adult who had recovered from COVID-19. The CDR3 runs from the conserved cysteine through the conserved F or W. The D gene is left open where the match is weak. The size entry is marked missing in some rows and otherwise reads once, few, many or a size class.

cdr3_aa cdr3_nt j_call d_call clone_size v_call
CASLMGFSTDTQYF TGTGCCAGCTTAATGGGGTTTAGCACAGATACGCAGTATTTT TRBJ2-3 - - TRBV11-2
CASSWGLAGQETQYF TGTGCCAGCAGCTGGGGACTAGCGGGTCAAGAGACCCAGTACTTC TRBJ2-5 TRBD2 - TRBV5-4
CASSLHLTYEQYF TGTGCCAGCAGTTTACACTTAACTTACGAGCAGTACTTC TRBJ2-7 - - TRBV28
CASSPYYQAQFF TGTGCCAGCAGCCCCTACTACCAGGCGCAGTTCTTC TRBJ2-1 - - TRBV7-9
CSVADGLGTDTQYF TGCAGCGTTGCCGACGGGCTAGGCACAGATACGCAGTATTTT TRBJ2-3 - - TRBV29-1
CASSFTPNTEAFF TGTGCCAGCAGCTTTACCCCGAATACTGAAGCTTTCTTT TRBJ1-1 - - TRBV5-6
CASTHVTEAFF TGTGCCAGCACCCACGTTACTGAAGCTTTCTTT TRBJ1-1 - - TRBV6-5
CASSGPPPSSYNEQFF TGTGCCAGCAGCGGTCCGCCCCCTAGCTCCTACAATGAGCAGTTCTTC TRBJ2-1 - - TRBV9
CASSQVTSGADTQYF TGTGCCAGCAGCCAAGTGACTAGCGGGGCAGATACGCAGTATTTT TRBJ2-3 TRBD2 - TRBV3-1/TRBV3-2
CASSRRQGSIQYF TGTGCCAGCAGCAGAAGACAGGGGTCAATTCAGTACTTC TRBJ2-4 TRBD1 once TRBV11-3
CASSQGTGTNQPQHF TGTGCCAGCAGCCAGGGGACAGGGACCAATCAGCCCCAGCATTTT TRBJ1-5 TRBD1 - TRBV3-1/TRBV3-2
CASSQGDYGYTF TGTGCCAGCAGCCAGGGGGATTATGGCTACACCTTC TRBJ1-2 TRBD1 - TRBV28
CASSQGVVVSGTTTDTQYF TGTGCCAGCAGCCAAGGCGTAGTGGTTAGCGGGACAACCACAGATACGCAGTATTTT TRBJ2-3 TRBD2 - TRBV3-1/TRBV3-2
CASSSGGSVLFF TGTGCCAGTAGCTCCGGGGGGTCGGTACTGTTTTTT TRBJ1-4 - - TRBV19
CATSDSQSYTGELFF TGTGCCACCAGTGATTCTCAGTCATACACCGGGGAGCTGTTTTTT TRBJ2-2 - - TRBV24-1
CASSERAGVYNSPLHF TGTGCCAGCAGTGAACGGGCAGGGGTCTATAATTCACCCCTCCACTTT TRBJ1-6 - medium-sized TRBV6-1
CASSYIGYEQYF TGTGCCAGCAGTTATATTGGTTACGAGCAGTACTTC TRBJ2-7 - - TRBV6-2/TRBV6-3
CASSYKVLGPSEAFF TGTGCCAGCAGCTATAAGGTATTGGGGCCCTCGGAAGCTTTCTTT TRBJ1-1 - - TRBV27
CASSYLLPSSYNEQFF TGTGCCAGCAGTTACTTACTACCGAGCTCCTACAATGAGCAGTTCTTC TRBJ2-1 - - TRBV6-2/TRBV6-3
CATLAAGGNYGYTF TGTGCCACTTTGGCGGCAGGGGGTAACTATGGCTACACCTTC TRBJ1-2 TRBD1 few TRBV27
CASSELAGYNEQFF TGTGCCAGCAGTGAACTAGCGGGGTACAATGAGCAGTTCTTC TRBJ2-1 TRBD2 - TRBV6-4
CSARDSLEQFF TGCAGTGCTAGAGACAGCCTTGAGCAGTTCTTC TRBJ2-1 - - TRBV20-1
CASSFPLDPFF TGTGCCAGCAGCTTCCCCCTGGACCCCTTCTTC TRBJ1-2 - few TRBV5-8
CASSPGRWQPQHF TGCGCCAGCAGCCCAGGGAGATGGCAGCCCCAGCATTTT TRBJ1-5 - - TRBV10-2
CASSREPQNTEAFF TGCGCCAGCAGCAGGGAGCCGCAGAACACTGAAGCTTTCTTT TRBJ1-1 - - TRBV5-1
CASSVVQGTDTQYF TGTGCCAGCAGCGTAGTCCAGGGCACAGATACGCAGTATTTT TRBJ2-3 - - TRBV9
CASSLNTGELFF TGTGCCAGCAGCTTGAACACCGGGGAGCTGTTTTTT TRBJ2-2 - - TRBV6-2/TRBV6-3
CASSQGKGQTRNTIYF TGTGCCAGCAGCCAAGGAAAGGGACAGACTAGAAACACCATATATTTT TRBJ1-3 TRBD1 - TRBV4-2
CASSRDSRGGGYTF TGTGCCAGCAGCCGGGATAGCAGGGGTGGCGGCTACACCTTC TRBJ1-2 - - TRBV3-1/TRBV3-2
CASTSSGGVGEKLFF TGTGCCAGTACCTCAAGCGGCGGGGTTGGTGAAAAACTGTTTTTT TRBJ1-4 - - TRBV19
CASSDRGSGANVLTF TGTGCCAGTAGTGACAGGGGGTCTGGGGCCAACGTCCTGACTTTC TRBJ2-6 TRBD1 few TRBV19
CASSFQGGPGETQYF TGTGCCAGCAGCTTTCAAGGGGGGCCGGGGGAGACCCAGTACTTC TRBJ2-5 - - TRBV7-2
CASSLEGARPQHF TGTGCCAGCAGTTTAGAGGGGGCTCGACCCCAGCATTTT TRBJ1-5 TRBD1 - TRBV12-3/TRBV12-4
CAISESKAGGEKLFF TGTGCCATCAGTGAGTCGAAAGCTGGGGGAGAAAAACTGTTTTTT TRBJ1-4 - - TRBV10-3
CASRLARDFYEQYF TGTGCAAGTCGCTTAGCGCGGGATTTCTACGAGCAGTACTTC TRBJ2-7 - - TRBV12-2
CASSQGTRATNEKLFF TGTGCCAGCAGCCAAGGGACTAGAGCGACTAATGAAAAACTGTTTTTT TRBJ1-4 - - TRBV3-1/TRBV3-2
CASSQVGGANTGELFF TGTGCCAGCAGCCAAGTTGGGGGGGCGAACACCGGGGAGCTGTTTTTT TRBJ2-2 TRBD2 once TRBV4-2
CASSLEEGRIRTQYF TGCGCCAGCAGCTTAGAGGAGGGCCGAATCCGTACGCAGTATTTT TRBJ2-3 - - TRBV4-1
CASNPGTGLPYEQYF TGTGCCAGCAACCCCGGGACAGGGCTCCCCTACGAGCAGTACTTC TRBJ2-7 TRBD1 - TRBV28
CASSSSGTANTGELFF TGTGCCAGCAGTAGCTCCGGGACAGCGAACACCGGGGAGCTGTTTTTT TRBJ2-2 TRBD1 - TRBV6-2/TRBV6-3
CASSVGTIANTGELFF TGTGCCAGCAGCGTGGGGACCATAGCGAACACCGGGGAGCTGTTTTTT TRBJ2-2 - many TRBV5-4
CASSYGTGGADSPLHF TGTGCCAGCAGTTACGGGACAGGGGGCGCGGATTCACCCCTCCACTTT TRBJ1-6 TRBD1 - TRBV6-5
CASSSGTGNTEAFF TGCGCCAGCAGCTCGGGGACAGGGAACACTGAAGCTTTCTTT TRBJ1-1 TRBD1 - TRBV5-1
CASSQEWEGYNEQFF TGTGCCAGCAGCCAAGAGTGGGAGGGGTACAATGAGCAGTTCTTC TRBJ2-1 TRBD2 few TRBV3-1/TRBV3-2
CASSLEDRGSNQPQHF TGTGCCAGCAGCTTAGAGGATAGGGGTAGCAATCAGCCCCAGCATTTT TRBJ1-5 - - TRBV7-2
CASRPRSVISGNTIYF TGTGCCAGTAGGCCACGATCAGTCATCTCTGGAAACACCATATATTTT TRBJ1-3 - - TRBV19
CASSEFRGHEQFF TGTGCCAGCAGTGAATTTAGGGGACATGAGCAGTTCTTC TRBJ2-1 - - TRBV25-1
CASSPAPSYETQYF TGTGCCAGCAGCCCCGCCCCTAGTTATGAGACCCAGTACTTC TRBJ2-5 - - TRBV11-2
CASSLGEDTTEAFF TGCGCCAGCAGCCTGGGGGAGGATACCACTGAAGCTTTCTTT TRBJ1-1 - - TRBV5-1
CASSSRTPNYGYTF TGTGCCAGCAGTTCCCGGACACCCAACTATGGCTACACCTTC TRBJ1-2 - - TRBV27
CSASNPSGRDEQYF TGCAGTGCTAGTAATCCATCCGGACGGGACGAGCAGTACTTC TRBJ2-7 - - TRBV20-1
CASSPLAGVGETQYF TGTGCCAGCAGCCCTTTAGCGGGAGTGGGAGAGACCCAGTACTTC TRBJ2-5 TRBD2 - TRBV14
CASSKVRTGGSYEQYF TGTGCCAGCAGCAAAGTTAGGACAGGGGGCAGTTACGAGCAGTACTTC TRBJ2-7 - - TRBV21-1
CASSNRDRGHNEQFF TGTGCCAGCAGCAACCGGGACAGGGGGCACAATGAGCAGTTCTTC TRBJ2-1 TRBD1 few TRBV7-9
CASRPPGGNYGYTF TGTGCCAGCAGACCACCGGGAGGTAACTATGGCTACACCTTC TRBJ1-2 - few TRBV5-4
CASSLRGQSSPLHF TGTGCCAGCAGTTTACGGGGACAGAGCTCACCCCTCCACTTT TRBJ1-6 TRBD1 few TRBV28
CASISRSTDTQYF TGTGCCAGCATCTCTCGGAGCACAGATACGCAGTATTTT TRBJ2-3 - - TRBV7-6
CASSPPGRDYGYTF TGTGCCAGCAGTCCTCCAGGCAGGGACTATGGCTACACCTTC TRBJ1-2 - - TRBV28
CASSIRLAGGYEQYF TGCGCCAGCAGCATACGACTAGCGGGGGGCTACGAGCAGTACTTC TRBJ2-7 TRBD2 - TRBV5-1